The clone carrying this T cell receptor beta chain turned up a few times. Its antigen is not identified. This record comes from a study of vaccination and CD4 T cells after COVID-19. About the study: For control cultures, the treatment was a CEFX pool, an HIV-1 Nef pool, or no peptide.

An Oncomine TCR Beta short-read assay was used to sequence the DNA from cultured CD4+ T cells. Each CDR3 protein gets one entry after TCRdb re-called the PCR reads with MiXCR. Of around 15,000 distinct CDR3 sequences detected, around three quarters appear once; the ten largest clones hold about 16%. Documented treatment: 10-day PBMC culture with coronavirus spike peptide pools or control peptides (ViraFEST assay). The CDR3 length is 17 residues. The V end was cut by 4 bases, the J end by 3 bases, with 19 bases between. Germline loops: CDR1 MNHEY, CDR2 SMNVEV (reference sequence). This clonotype originated in a human donor who had recovered from COVID-19. Sample: CD4+ T cells from blood, cultured in vitro. The chain uses TRBV27 and TRBJ1-3; D unresolved. The chain's CDR3 is CASSSKIRNPYGNTIYF. CDR3 nucleotide sequence: TGTGCCAGCAGTTCCAAAATCCGGAACCCGTATGGAAACACCATATATTTT.